The rows below give T cell receptor beta chains drawn from one sample of a study of PD-L1 blockade in urothelial cancer. Libraries were prepared by immunoSEQ multiplex PCR; TCRdb keeps only in-frame clonotypes and omits some of them. The repertoire consists of about 43,000 clones, with around 89% occurring once and the leading ten covering roughly an eighth. The sequences come from PBMCs, collected around atezolizumab (anti-PD-L1) treatment. The source of these receptors is an older woman with urothelial cancer. Each CDR3 is given with its conserved first and last residue. Each record gives: clone size, D gene, V gene, J gene, CDR3 DNA, CDR3 protein. The D gene is left open where the match is weak. The size of a clone is reported for some rows only, either as once, few or many, or as a class for expanded clones.

clone size: -; D gene: TRBD2; V gene: TRBV19; J gene: TRBJ2-1; CDR3 DNA: TGTGCCAGTATAGCGGGATCTGGGTACAATGAGCAGTTCTTC; CDR3 protein: CASIAGSGYNEQFF
clone size: -; D gene: -; V gene: TRBV7-2; J gene: TRBJ2-1; CDR3 DNA: TGTGCCAGCAGCTTACCATACAATGAGCAGTTCTTC; CDR3 protein: CASSLPYNEQFF
clone size: once; D gene: TRBD1; V gene: TRBV19; J gene: TRBJ1-1; CDR3 DNA: TGTGCCAGTAGTTCCGGGACAGGGGGAATTTCTACTGAAGCTTTCTTT; CDR3 protein: CASSSGTGGISTEAFF
clone size: -; D gene: TRBD2; V gene: TRBV5-4; J gene: TRBJ2-2; CDR3 DNA: TGTGCCAGCAGCCTCCTACGGGGGGCCGGGGAGCTGTTTTTT; CDR3 protein: CASSLLRGAGELFF
clone size: -; D gene: -; V gene: TRBV9; J gene: TRBJ1-1; CDR3 DNA: TGTGCCAGCAGCCTCCGGGAGGGGGGGACTGAAGCTTTCTTT; CDR3 protein: CASSLREGGTEAFF
clone size: -; D gene: -; V gene: TRBV15; J gene: TRBJ2-7; CDR3 DNA: TGTGCCACCAGCAGAGCCAACTTACGCTCCTACGAGCAGTACTTC; CDR3 protein: CATSRANLRSYEQYF
clone size: few; D gene: -; V gene: TRBV2; J gene: TRBJ1-6; CDR3 DNA: TGTGCCAGCAGTGAACGGCAGGGGACTTCACCCCTCCACTTT; CDR3 protein: CASSERQGTSPLHF
clone size: -; D gene: TRBD1; V gene: TRBV29-1; J gene: TRBJ2-2; CDR3 DNA: TGCAGCGTGCTACAGGGGACAAGGAACACCGGGGAGCTGTTTTTT; CDR3 protein: CSVLQGTRNTGELFF
clone size: -; D gene: TRBD1; V gene: TRBV6-5; J gene: TRBJ1-5; CDR3 DNA: TGTGCCAGCAGCCTAGGACAGGGGGGAAATCAGCCCCAGCATTTT; CDR3 protein: CASSLGQGGNQPQHF
clone size: -; D gene: -; V gene: TRBV6-4; J gene: TRBJ2-7; CDR3 DNA: TGTGCCAGCAGTGATCTCTCCAGGGGCCCCGGCCACAGCTACGAGCAGTACTTC; CDR3 protein: CASSDLSRGPGHSYEQYF
clone size: -; D gene: TRBD1; V gene: TRBV2; J gene: TRBJ1-3; CDR3 DNA: TGTGCCAGCAAGAGGACAGGGTGGGGCTCCACCATATATTTT; CDR3 protein: CASKRTGWGSTIYF
clone size: -; D gene: TRBD1; V gene: TRBV10-3; J gene: TRBJ1-1; CDR3 DNA: TGTGCCATCAAGGGGACAGAGAACACTGAAGCTTTCTTT; CDR3 protein: CAIKGTENTEAFF
clone size: -; D gene: -; V gene: TRBV18; J gene: TRBJ2-1; CDR3 DNA: TGTGCCAGCTCAGCCGGGGGAAGATTCAATGAGCAGTTCTTC; CDR3 protein: CASSAGGRFNEQFF
clone size: -; D gene: -; V gene: TRBV5-1; J gene: TRBJ2-6; CDR3 DNA: TGCGCCAGCAGCTTGACCAGGTCTGGGGCCAACGTCCTGACTTTC; CDR3 protein: CASSLTRSGANVLTF
clone size: once; D gene: TRBD1; V gene: TRBV19; J gene: TRBJ2-2; CDR3 DNA: TGTGCCAGTAGTCCATCCGGGACAGGGAACACCGGGGAGCTGTTTTTT; CDR3 protein: CASSPSGTGNTGELFF
clone size: -; D gene: TRBD2; V gene: TRBV18; J gene: TRBJ2-7; CDR3 DNA: TGTGCCAGCTCACCGACGCGACTAGCCGAGCAGTACTTC; CDR3 protein: CASSPTRLAEQYF
clone size: -; D gene: TRBD2; V gene: TRBV5-4; J gene: TRBJ2-1; CDR3 DNA: TGTGCCAGCAGCGGGCAGGGGCGGGGGGGCGATGAGCAGTTCTTC; CDR3 protein: CASSGQGRGGDEQFF
clone size: once; D gene: -; V gene: TRBV10-3; J gene: TRBJ2-2; CDR3 DNA: TGTGCCATCAGTGTTGGCCAGTTGCTCACCGGGGAGCTGTTTTTT; CDR3 protein: CAISVGQLLTGELFF
clone size: -; D gene: TRBD1; V gene: TRBV14; J gene: TRBJ2-7; CDR3 DNA: TGTGCCAGCAGCCAAGCCGGGACAGGGGCGCAGTACTTC; CDR3 protein: CASSQAGTGAQYF
clone size: -; D gene: -; V gene: TRBV5-4; J gene: TRBJ1-2; CDR3 DNA: TGTGCCACTTACCCGGGACAAGTGCACTATGGCTACACCTTC; CDR3 protein: CATYPGQVHYGYTF
clone size: few; D gene: TRBD2; V gene: TRBV6-1; J gene: TRBJ2-5; CDR3 DNA: TGTGCCAGCAGTGAAAGGAGCGGGGGGCAGGAGACCCAGTACTTC; CDR3 protein: CASSERSGGQETQYF
clone size: -; D gene: TRBD2; V gene: TRBV6-5; J gene: TRBJ2-1; CDR3 DNA: TGTGCCAGCAGTCGGGGGGATTCGGGTAATGAGCAGTTCTTC; CDR3 protein: CASSRGDSGNEQFF